The source of this T cell receptor (beta chain) is a study of T-cell reconstitution after alpha-beta-depleted transplantation in children (dated by TCRdb to between 2015 and 2016). For the study in its entirety: Using TCR repertoire profiling, the study quantitatively followed how T-cell immune reconstitution unfolded in children after TCRalphabeta/CD19-depleted allogeneic hematopoietic cell transplantation.

The meaning of the sample's treatment or condition label: allogeneic hematopoietic cell transplantation with graft depleted of TCRalphabeta T cells and CD19 B cells. TCRalphabeta/CD19-depleted allogeneic hematopoietic cell grafts were given to the transplant recipients, all of whom were children. Libraries came from PCR. The sequencer was an Illumina HiSeq 2500. TCR libraries were prepared with molecular barcoding, using unique molecular identifiers to normalize TCRbeta repertoire quantification. The public reads were reanalyzed by TCRdb: fastp trimming at Q25, MiXCR alignment, in-frame beta chains only. Each entry merges the rows of one CDR3 protein and shows their most common DNA and genes. Here the sample has fewer than 750,000 distinct CDR3 sequences; about 23% occur a single time. The ten largest clones take up 14% of the sample. Summary of the overall study and its limitations: Apparently early alphabetaT-cell count recovery about two months after transplant reportedly relied on only several hundred rapidly expanded clones derived from non-depleted graft cells. Over the following months the frequencies of hyperexpanded clones went down, and after one year T-cell counts and TCRbeta diversity were mostly credited to newly produced T cells. In some patients, the high TCRbeta diversity seen at day 60 was put down to recipient T cells and intrathymic progenitors that had survived conditioning.

Details on this clonotype: This clone's antigen is unknown. No base-level quality is on record; no much larger clone is a single base apart.

This specimen was PBMCs, mostly from graft donor cells, taken 360 days after TCRalphabeta/CD19-depleted stem cell transplant. The sequence was obtained from a boy younger than two who had a stem cell transplant for acute myeloid leukemia, so the T cells may come from the graft donor.

The DNA is as follows: TGTGCCAGCAGTGAATTGGGCAATGAGCAGTTCTTC. Its protein product is CASSELGNEQFF. Recombination linked TRBV25-1 to TRBJ2-1, with an unclear D gene assignment. A distance of 4 bases separates the germline ends of V and J, which lose 1 base and 6 bases respectively. The CDR3 runs 12 residues from the cysteine to the phenylalanine. The only DNA kept is the CDR3, 36 bases in frame from the first base. Per the germline V gene, MGHDK is the CDR1 and SYGVNS is the CDR2.